This T cell receptor beta chain originates from a study of response to subunit inactivated influenza vaccine. This clonotype turned up a few times. CDR1 and CDR2 (germline): MNHEY, SMNVEV (reference sequence). The V end was cut by 2 bases, the J end by 0 bases, with 21 bases between. The CDR3 covers 19 residues. TCRdb recomputed calls from the RT-PCR reads with MiXCR, one row per CDR3 protein. The sample carries fewer than 700,000 distinct CDR3 sequences, under 15% recorded once. The starting material was PBMCs from blood, obtained 40 to 50 days after vaccination. The chain couples TRBV27 to TRBJ2-3; D is undetermined. The clonotype originates from a man aged 50 to 59 who received an inactivated influenza vaccine. CDR3 amino acids: CASSLDPILKRGSTDTQYF. CDR3 nucleotides: TGTGCCAGCAGTTTAGACCCTATCCTCAAACGTGGAAGCACAGATACGCAGTATTTT.